This T cell receptor beta chain was recorded in a study of early T cells in non-severe SARS-CoV-2 infection. Study at large: Unpaired chains resulted from sequencing bulk RNA of unsorted whole blood. Study findings and constraints: Lookups in VDJdb leaned toward anti-spike CD8 responses and missed private and CD4 specificities.

Germline V gives CDR1 MGHDK, CDR2 SYGVNS. CDR3 length: 11 residues. V lost 11 bases and J 7 bases, leaving 15 bases between the germline ends. The sample holds a few counts of this clonotype. What it binds is unknown. Separate cDNA molecules each had unique molecular identifiers attached to them. TCRdb recomputed calls from the 5' RACE reads with MiXCR, one row per CDR3 protein. The table shows roughly 63,000 distinct CDR3 sequences, with approximately 13% occurring only once. This TCR was sampled from an adult who was a healthcare worker with PCR-confirmed SARS-CoV-2 infection or an uninfected control (not recorded which). The sequenced material came from whole blood. J is TRBJ2-7 and V is TRBV25-1; D gene ambiguous. In nucleotides, the CDR3 is TGTGCCCCATTCTACCTTACGGAGCAGTACTTC. Protein product: CAPFYLTEQYF.